This T cell receptor beta chain was recovered during a study of T cell responses to AZD1222 COVID-19 vaccine. Findings and limits, study-wide: Donors were chiefly white British, with a greater number of females, and clonal diversity was perhaps underestimated. Spike was spanned by vaccine-associated CD4 TCRs, with dominance at 160-218 and 743-854.

This CDR3 comprises 16 residues. Germline values: CDR1 SQVTM, CDR2 ANQGSEA. V lost 1 base and J lost 2, with 15 bases in between. Profiling relied on immunoSEQ multiplex PCR, and the TCRdb table lists in-frame clones only, not all of them. The sample has fewer than 180,000 clones; 90% are singletons. Remarks on this clone: The antigen is not known.

Second doses that came at about 4 or about 12 weeks were put together. The chain joins TRBV29-1 to TRBJ2-1, with TRBD2 as a possible D gene (6 bases). Sequences were derived from peripheral blood, sampled 28 days after the second AZD1222 dose. This TCR came from an adult who received the AZD1222 COVID-19 vaccine. The CDR3 loop reads CSVEGEAGLPYNEQFF. As DNA, the CDR3 is TGCAGCGTTGAAGGGGAGGCGGGATTACCCTACAATGAGCAGTTCTTC.